This T cell receptor (beta chain) was recovered during a study of shared clonotypes between healthy human individuals. General study findings and limits: Large sequencing depth failed to make sorted-subset sequencing complete, rarefaction showed.

The deep-level immunoSEQ assay was used. Produced via immunoSEQ multiplex PCR; TCRdb's table is partial and in-frame only. The sample has roughly 1,000,000 clones; approximately 80% are singletons. This clone was detected only once. The antigen is not known. Free of recent acute infections or vaccinations, the donors were healthy HIV-negative adults. Trimming took 3 bases from V and 6 from J; bases not matched to a gene: 2. The germline CDR1 and CDR2 sequences are SGHNT and YYREEE (reference sequence). The CDR3 is 15 residues long. This TCR was sampled from a man aged 18-30 years in good health. Some clones in this sample may be carry-over from other donors' samples. The rearrangement links TRBV5-4 to TRBJ2-3, with 15 bases that match TRBD2. The specimen sequenced was memory CD4+ T cells from PBMCs. Described subset: CD45RA-negative fraction. CDR3 DNA: TGTGCCAGCAGCTCTGGGACTAGCGGGAGGGATACGCAGTATTTT. It is translated as CASSSGTSGRDTQYF.